These 25 T cell receptor beta chains came from one sample sequenced in a study of molecular identifiers for immune sequencing clone quantification. TCRdb re-derived calls from the PCR reads in MiXCR, one entry per CDR3 protein. This sample yields about 640,000 distinct CDR3 sequences, of which just under 20% are seen a single time; around 0.9% belongs to the top ten. Sequencing was carried out using naive CD8+ T cells from blood, with Jurkat cell RNA spiked in. As for subset: FACS-sorted CD8+CD4-CCR7+CD45RA+ naive T cells. Every receptor here comes from a human donor in good health. Some libraries in this study had Jurkat cell RNA spiked in.

This clonotype has ten or more counts. The V and J genes are TRBV12-3 or TRBV12-4 and TRBJ1-2; possible D gene TRBD1, 6 bases. The CDR3 runs to 13 residues. Trimming removed 6 bases from V and 4 bases from J, with 12 bases in between. The DNA for the CDR3 is TGTGCCAGCAGCCCGACAGGTCCCTATGGCTACACCTTC. Amino acid sequence: CASSPTGPYGYTF.

The chain joins TRBV7-9 to TRBJ2-7; TRBD2 matches 11 bases. Trimming took 5 bases from V and 3 from J; bases not matched to a gene: 9. The CDR3 has 16 amino acids. From germline, CDR1 is SEHNR and CDR2 FQNEAQ (reference sequence). CDR3: CASSPPTSGGLYEQYF. In nucleotides, the CDR3 is TGTGCCAGCAGCCCCCCCACTAGCGGGGGACTCTACGAGCAGTACTTC.

This clonotype was observed at least ten times. The V and J genes are TRBV20-1 and TRBJ2-7, with 7 bases that match TRBD2. After removal of 4 bases from V and 3 bases from J, the junction contained 6 bases not matched to a gene. CDR1 and CDR2 from the germline V gene are DFQATT and SNEGSKA (reference sequence). The CDR3 sequence is 13 residues long. The CDR3 here is CSATTSVYYEQYF. CDR3 sequence (DNA): TGCAGTGCTACTACTAGCGTATACTACGAGCAGTACTTC.

The genes are TRBV27 and TRBJ2-7, with a weak D call TRBD2 (6 bases). CDR1 is MNHEY, CDR2 SMNVEV, per germline (reference sequence). V was shortened by 2 bases and J by 3 bases, with 17 bases between the two germline ends. This CDR3 contains 16 residues. The CDR3 region is CASSLIGGSTVYEQYF. The CDR3 DNA follows: TGTGCCAGCAGTTTAATAGGAGGGAGTACAGTCTACGAGCAGTACTTC.

This clonotype turned up a few times. The J gene is TRBJ2-6, the V gene TRBV19; the D is unclear. There are 16 residues in the CDR3. Germline CDR1 and CDR2: LNHDA and SQIVND (reference sequence). Between the trimmed V and J ends, which lost 0 bases and 0 bases, there was a span of 6 bases. The CDR3 here is CASSIDGYSGANVLTF. CDR3 coding DNA: TGTGCCAGTAGTATAGACGGGTACTCTGGGGCCAACGTCCTGACTTTC. Together with reference TRBV19 and TRBJ2-6, the CDR3 gives the full variable domain: DGGITQSPKYLFRKEGQNVTLSCEQNLNHDAMYWYRQDPGQGLRLIYYSQIVNDFQKGDIAEGYSVSREKKESFPLTVTSAQKNPTAFYLCASSIDGYSGANVLTFGAGSRLTVL.

This clonotype was recorded only once. One junction end does not reproduce the germline sequence, and a read error may be involved. This chain uses TRBV5-6 with TRBJ2-2; D possibly corresponds to TRBD2 (6 bases). The germline gives CDR1 SGHDT, CDR2 YYEEEE. CDR3 length equals 12 residues. Here the CDR3 DNA reads TGTGCCAGCAGCCCGGGCACCGGGGGGCTGTTTTTT. It is translated as CASSPGTGGLFF.

Ten or more counts support this clonotype. The gene calls are TRBV20-1 and TRBJ2-7; D is uncertain. Germline V gene data show CDR1 as DFQATT and CDR2 as SNEGSKA (reference sequence). V lost 1 base to trimming and J lost 3 bases, with 4 bases between them. This CDR3 is 11 amino acids long. CDR3 nucleotide sequence: TGCAGTGCTAGAGTTAACTACGAGCAGTACTTC. Its protein product is CSARVNYEQYF.

This clonotype has at least ten counts. This chain links TRBV7-2 with TRBJ2-1; TRBD1 is a possible D gene (6 bases). Trimming left V 2 bases short and J 8 bases short, with 16 bases between. Per germline, CDR1 SGHTA and CDR2 FQGNSA. The CDR3 is 15 amino acids. The DNA of the CDR3 is TGTGCCAGCAGCTTAATGGGGGCTCCCAAGTATGAGCAGTTCTTC. Its translation is CASSLMGAPKYEQFF.

Only a few counts were recorded for this clonotype. This rearrangement joins TRBV7-3 to TRBJ2-1; 12 bases align to TRBD2. Germline V gene lookup returns CDR1 SGHTA and CDR2 FQGTGA. The V and J ends lost 6 bases and 0 bases, in that order; junction bases with no gene match: 21. The CDR3 runs 22 residues. The CDR3, as DNA: TGTGCCAGCAGTCCTCAGGGGGGGGTGGGACTAGCGGGCCAGAGCTCCTACAATGAGCAGTTCTTC. It codes for CASSPQGGVGLAGQSSYNEQFF.

Regarding this clonotype: At one of its ends the junction is not consistent with the germline gene, which may arise from a read error. The chain recombines TRBV6-2 or TRBV6-3 with TRBJ2-5; tentative D call: TRBD2 (6 bases). Germline-derived CDR1 and CDR2 are MNHEY and SVGEGT. The CDR3 totals 14 residues. The CDR3 nucleotides are TGTGCCAGCAGTGAACTAGCTTTTGAGGAGACCCAGTGCTTC. Translation gives CASSELAFEETQCF.

This clonotype was counted ten times or more. The chain recombines TRBV6-1 with TRBJ1-5, with D possibly being TRBD1 (5 bases). Germline CDR1 is MNHNS and CDR2 is SASEGT. Trimming left V 6 bases short and J 4 bases short, with 19 bases between. This CDR3 has 16 amino acids. The CDR3: CASRSDRDVPNQPQHF. The CDR3 DNA sequence: TGTGCCAGCAGATCCGACCGGGACGTTCCAAATCAGCCCCAGCATTTT.

As to this clonotype: The final CDR3 position lacks the conserved phenylalanine or tryptophan, pointing to a likely read error. V gene TRBV7-8 combines with J gene TRBJ2-7; 11 bases match TRBD1. The ends lost 8 bases at V and 5 bases at J; junction bases unmatched: 20. Germline V gene sequence: CDR1 SGHVS, CDR2 FQNEAQ. The CDR3 has 18 amino acids. The CDR3 sequence is CASDRIKPGTGGKDEQYL. The CDR3 DNA reads as TGTGCCAGCGATCGAATAAAACCGGGGACAGGGGGTAAGGACGAGCAGTACCTG.

This clonotype was observed at least ten times. The rearrangement links TRBV29-1 to TRBJ1-4; the D is unclear. CDR3 length: 11 residues. V lost 8 bases to trimming and J lost 7 bases, with 11 bases between them. Germline loops: CDR1 SQVTM, CDR2 ANQGSEA. The CDR3 bases are TGCAGCCTCCTGGAGGGTGAAAAACTGTTTTTT. Its protein product is CSLLEGEKLFF.

Note on this clonotype: With a much larger clone just one base away, this may be a read error. The CDR3: CASSFPSGGGSTDAQYF. DNA of the CDR3: TGTGCCAGCAGTTTTCCGAGCGGGGGGGGAAGCACAGATGCGCAGTATTTT. The chain combines TRBV2 with TRBJ2-3, with 10 bases that match TRBD2. The CDR3 covers 17 residues. The germline V gene encodes CDR1 SNHLY and CDR2 FYNNEI. Supplemented by reference TRBV2 and TRBJ2-3, the full variable domain reads EPEVTQTPSHQVTQMGQEVILRCVPISNHLYFYWYRQILGQKVEFLVSFYNNEISEKSEIFDDQFSVERPDGSNFTLKIRSTKLEDSAMYFCASSFPSGGGSTDAQYFGPGTRLTVL.

As concerns this clonotype: A much larger clone differs by one base, so this may be a read error. The chain couples TRBV7-9 to TRBJ1-4; 8 bases map to TRBD1. This CDR3 is 14 amino acids long. CDR1 and CDR2 (germline): SEHNR, FQNEAQ (reference sequence). This CDR3 reads CAGSLGQGMEKLFF. The CDR3 region has the DNA TGTGCCGGCAGCCTCGGACAGGGTATGGAAAAACTGTTTTTT.

In its sample, this clonotype was seen many times. V is TRBV5-6 and J is TRBJ2-7; D remains unclear. Per the germline V gene, CDR1 is SGHDT and CDR2 is YYEEEE. The germline V and J ends were trimmed by 4 bases and 7 bases, with 21 bases remaining between them. The CDR3 spans 15 residues. CDR3 protein: CASSRKTAAPWEQYF. The CDR3 nucleotides read TGTGCCAGCAGCCGAAAGACGGCCGCCCCCTGGGAGCAGTACTTC.

This clonotype was counted at least ten times. J is TRBJ1-2 and V is TRBV6-1, with D hard to call. Trimming shortened V by 3 bases and J by 6 bases, and 5 bases separated the two germline ends. Germline loops: CDR1 MNHNS, CDR2 SASEGT. The CDR3 is 11 amino acids. CDR3 nucleotide sequence: TGTGCCAGCAGTGATGCGCATGGCTACACCTTC. Translated: CASSDAHGYTF.

This clonotype was counted at least ten times. The V call is TRBV19, the J call TRBJ2-7; no definite D call. Between the trimmed V and J ends, which lost 11 bases and 2 bases, there was a span of 16 bases. The CDR3 contains 13 residues. The germline gives CDR1 LNHDA, CDR2 SQIVND (reference sequence). The CDR3, as DNA: TGTGCCGCCTCTGTAGGTGGGACCTACGAGCAGTACTTC. Its protein is CAASVGGTYEQYF.

Remarks on this clonotype: One end of the junction is discordant with germline, which a read error may explain. The V gene is TRBV4-1, the J gene TRBJ1-5; D is perhaps TRBD1 (6 bases). The CDR3 contains 13 residues. Germline CDR1 and CDR2: MGHRA and YSYEKL. The CDR3 sequence is CASSYDRNPPQHF. The CDR3 nucleotides are TGCGCCAGCAGCTATGACAGGAATCCGCCCCAGCATTTT.

This clonotype was seen many times. The V and J genes are TRBV7-2 and TRBJ2-2; 7 bases line up with TRBD1. The CDR3 has 16 residues. J gave up 0 bases and V 5 bases, and 6 bases lay outside the gene matches. The V gene's germline CDR1 is SGHTA and CDR2 FQGNSA. The DNA for the CDR3 is TGTGCCAGCAGCCAGGAGACAGGGACGAACACCGGGGAGCTGTTTTTT. It specifies CASSQETGTNTGELFF.

For this clonotype: A much larger clonotype is one base distant, so this may be a read error. The CDR3 region is CARDQGRDTQYF. CDR3 in DNA: TGTGCCAGAGACCAGGGAAGAGATACGCAGTATTTT. The V and J genes are TRBV19 and TRBJ2-3; D perhaps matches TRBD1 (5 bases). Per germline, CDR1 LNHDA and CDR2 SQIVND (reference sequence). This CDR3 has 12 amino acids. V lost 9 bases and J lost 5, with 12 bases in between.

At least ten counts were recorded for this clonotype. The chain uses TRBV20-1 and TRBJ2-7; no clear D gene. The CDR3 has 15 residues. Trimming cost V 6 bases and J 0 bases, with 18 bases left between them. Looked up from germline, CDR1 is DFQATT and CDR2 is SNEGSKA (reference sequence). CDR3 protein: CSASTPRQSSYEQYF. For the CDR3, the DNA is TGCAGTGCCAGCACTCCTCGTCAAAGCTCCTACGAGCAGTACTTC.

About this clonotype itself: The CDR3 does not end in the conserved phenylalanine or tryptophan, so this is likely a read error. V gene TRBV20-1 combines with J gene TRBJ2-7; D unclear. The CDR3 sequence is 15 residues long. Trimming pared 0 bases from V and 6 bases from J, leaving 18 bases between. Germline CDR1 DFQATT, CDR2 SNEGSKA (reference sequence). The CDR3 DNA sequence: TGCAGTGCTAGAGATGAGCAGAAACCCGTGGGCGAGCAGTACTCC. Translation: CSARDEQKPVGEQYS.

This clonotype was picked up many times. The chain carries TRBV5-1 and TRBJ1-4; tentatively, D is TRBD1 (6 bases). V was clipped by 2 bases and J by 6 bases, with 11 bases between them. Looked up from germline, CDR1 is SGHRS and CDR2 is YFSETQ. This CDR3 contains 14 residues. CDR3 nucleotides: TGCGCCAGCAGCTTACAGGGTCGCGATGAAAAACTGTTTTTT. It codes for CASSLQGRDEKLFF.

The CDR3 loop is CASSLGTTQYF. The CDR3 DNA follows: TGTGCCAGCAGTTTGGGGACTACGCAGTATTTT. The chain uses TRBV12-3 or TRBV12-4 and TRBJ2-3; either TRBD1 or TRBD2 may fit D (5 bases each). With 3 bases removed from V and 8 bases from J, the gap between germline ends came to 6 bases. The length of the CDR3 is 11 residues.